Each of the 21 T cell receptor beta chains below was sequenced from the same sample in a study of spatial heterogeneity in lung cancer. One entry per CDR3 protein results from TCRdb running MiXCR on the 5' RACE reads. This sample has tens of thousands of distinct CDR3 sequences; about 13% occur once, and the top ten carry 50% to 65%. The time point denotes: sample taken at primary tumor resection. The sequenced material consisted of unsorted whole RNA from tumor, nontumor lung or frozen PBMC. Sample: PBMCs, taken at surgery. The receptors derive from a male donor with early-stage non-small cell lung cancer.

The CDR3 coding sequence is TGTGCCAGCAGACAGGGGTCGAAGACCCAGTACTTC. Translated, it gives CASRQGSKTQYF. This chain links TRBV7-9 with TRBJ2-5, with 7 bases identical to TRBD1. From germline, CDR1 is SEHNR and CDR2 FQNEAQ (reference sequence). V was clipped by 6 bases and J by 6 bases; unmatched bases: 4. The CDR3 has 12 amino acids.

V is TRBV6-5 and J is TRBJ2-7; 7 bases map to TRBD1. The CDR3 has 14 amino acids. Germline CDR1 and CDR2: MNHEY and SVGAGI. The V gene end was trimmed by 5 bases and the J gene end by 2 bases; junction bases not matched to a gene: 6. DNA of the CDR3: TGTGCCAGCAGTCACCGGGACAGCACCTACGAGCAGTACTTC. The encoded protein is CASSHRDSTYEQYF.

This sequence joins TRBV20-1 and TRBJ1-6, with TRBD1 matching 12 bases. The CDR3 is 15 amino acids. Per the germline V gene, CDR1 is DFQATT and CDR2 is SNEGSKA (reference sequence). The junction had 5 bases not matched to a gene; V was cut back by 2 bases and J by 9 bases. The CDR3 bases are TGCAGTGCTAGAAGGCCGGGACAGGGGGCTTCACCCCTCCACTTT. Translated: CSARRPGQGASPLHF.

The chain joins TRBV19 to TRBJ1-5, with D perhaps TRBD1 (5 bases). Germline V gene lookup returns CDR1 LNHDA and CDR2 SQIVND (reference sequence). V was cut by 7 bases and J by 3 bases, with 16 bases left in between. The CDR3 is 15 residues long. Written as DNA, the CDR3 is TGTGCCAGTAACCCATTAGACAGCCTCAATCAGCCCCAGCATTTT. It is translated as CASNPLDSLNQPQHF.

This clonotype was observed many times. This chain uses TRBV5-5 with TRBJ1-2; D unclear. Trimming stripped 2 bases from V and 5 bases from J, with 13 bases between. The CDR3 is 14 amino acids. CDR1 and CDR2 from the germline V gene are SGHKS and YYEKEE (reference sequence). CDR3 DNA: TGTGCCAGCAGCTTTGAGTCAGTTGATTATGGCTACACCTTC. As protein: CASSFESVDYGYTF.

This clonotype was seen many times. V usage is TRBV29-1 and J usage is TRBJ2-1; no firm D call. V shed 2 bases and J shed 7 bases, with 12 bases lying between them. Germline V gives CDR1 SQVTM, CDR2 ANQGSEA. The length of the CDR3 is 13 residues. CDR3 residues: CSVERYSGNEQFF. CDR3 nucleotide sequence: TGCAGCGTTGAAAGGTACTCCGGGAATGAGCAGTTCTTC.

This clonotype was observed once. The chain links TRBV10-3 to TRBJ2-2, with 11 bases aligning to TRBD2. CDR3 size: 16 residues. Germline loops: CDR1 ENHRY, CDR2 SYGVKD. V gave up 4 bases and J gave up 5 bases; unmatched junction bases: 6. The CDR3 sequence: CAISGTSGRGTGELFF. DNA for the CDR3: TGTGCCATCAGTGGAACTAGCGGGAGAGGGACCGGGGAGCTGTTTTTT.

This clonotype was counted between two and nine times. This chain uses TRBV10-2 with TRBJ1-5, with D perhaps TRBD1 (5 bases). The CDR3 spans 13 residues. The germline V gene encodes CDR1 WSHSY and CDR2 SAAADI. V was trimmed by 7 bases and J by 4 bases, leaving 11 bases between them. The CDR3 coding sequence is TGCGCCAGCACCGAACAGGAAAATCAGCCCCAGCATTTT. Protein product: CASTEQENQPQHF.

This clonotype was seen a few times. This chain links TRBV7-9 with TRBJ1-6, with D possibly being TRBD1 (6 bases). The ends were cut back, 5 bases at V and 9 bases at J, with 17 bases in the middle. The CDR3 has 15 amino acids. CDR1 is SEHNR and CDR2 is FQNEAQ in the germline V gene (reference sequence). CDR3 sequence: CASSRGGRGASPLHF. CDR3 coding DNA: TGTGCCAGCAGCCGCGGGGGGCGGGGTGCTTCACCCCTCCACTTT.

Many counts were recorded for this clonotype. The chain has TRBV27 and TRBJ2-3; D is possibly TRBD2 (5 bases). V was shortened by 6 bases and J by 4 bases, with 8 bases between the two germline ends. The CDR3 totals 12 residues. Germline V gene lookup returns CDR1 MNHEY and CDR2 SMNVEV (reference sequence). CDR3 nucleotides: TGTGCCAGCAGGTCCGGGGCAGATACGCAGTATTTT. Protein sequence: CASRSGADTQYF.

This clonotype was detected many times. V is TRBV6-6 and J is TRBJ1-3, with 7 bases fitting TRBD1. Germline CDR1 reads MNHNY; CDR2 reads SVGAGI (reference sequence). There are 13 residues in the CDR3. The trim removed 5 bases at V and 4 bases at J, leaving 2 bases unmatched. The CDR3 coding sequence is TGTGCCAGCAGTGGGACAGAAGGAAACACCATATATTTT. It encodes CASSGTEGNTIYF.

This clonotype was detected a few times. The chain couples TRBV3-1 to TRBJ1-1, with 8 bases that match TRBD1. The V and J ends lost 4 bases and 5 bases, in that order; junction bases with no gene match: 3. CDR1 LGHDT and CDR2 YNNKEL come from the germline V gene (reference sequence). The length of the CDR3 is 13 residues. DNA for the CDR3: TGTGCCAGCAGCCCGACAGGGGTTACTGAAGCTTTCTTT. Residues: CASSPTGVTEAFF.

There are many counts of this clonotype. The chain recombines TRBV10-3 with TRBJ2-3, with D possibly matching TRBD1 (5 bases). CDR3 length: 13 amino acids. V lost 1 base and J lost 6, with 8 bases in between. CDR1 ENHRY and CDR2 SYGVKD come from the germline V gene. The chain's CDR3 is CAISELGVDTQYF. The CDR3 DNA reads as TGTGCCATCAGTGAGTTAGGGGTGGATACGCAGTATTTT.

The V gene is TRBV4-1, the J gene TRBJ1-5; D remains ambiguous. The V and J ends lost 6 bases and 6 bases respectively, with 12 bases between them. The germline V gene has CDR1 MGHRA and CDR2 YSYEKL. This CDR3 region has 13 residues. The CDR3 nucleotides read TGCGCCAGCAGACAGTCTAGCGGTCAGCCCCAGCATTTT. As protein: CASRQSSGQPQHF.

This clonotype came up a few times. The chain is built from TRBV28 and TRBJ2-7; no clear D gene. CDR1 is MDHEN, CDR2 SYDVKM, per germline. V was shortened by 6 bases and J by 2 bases, with 14 bases between the two germline ends. The CDR3 length is 14 residues. The CDR3: CASRGSLAPYEQYF. The CDR3 bases are TGTGCCAGCAGGGGCAGTTTAGCCCCCTACGAGCAGTACTTC.

The chain links TRBV7-9 to TRBJ2-1; D not certain. Germline loops: CDR1 SEHNR, CDR2 FQNEAQ (reference sequence). V dropped 1 base and J dropped 13 bases, with 5 bases sitting between them. The CDR3 is 10 residues long. CDR3 residues: CASSLGGQFF. The DNA for the CDR3 is TGTGCCAGCAGCTTAGGTGGACAGTTCTTC.

This rearrangement joins TRBV10-3 to TRBJ2-3, with 11 bases lining up with TRBD1. Germline lookup yields CDR1 ENHRY and CDR2 SYGVKD. The CDR3 extends over 15 amino acids. V dropped 6 bases and J dropped 0; count of bases not matched to a gene: 2. The CDR3 DNA follows: TGTGCCATCAGGGGGACAGGGGGAAGCACAGATACGCAGTATTTT. It specifies CAIRGTGGSTDTQYF.

There are a few counts of this clonotype. V and J are TRBV20-1 and TRBJ1-5; tentative D call: TRBD1 (5 bases). CDR1 DFQATT and CDR2 SNEGSKA come from the germline V gene (reference sequence). V lost 4 bases and J 1 base, leaving 8 bases between the germline ends. This CDR3 spans 13 amino acids. As DNA, the CDR3 is TGCAGTGCTAATCGGGACAGCAATCAGCCCCAGCATTTT. It translates to CSANRDSNQPQHF.

This clonotype was counted between two and nine times. The chain recombines TRBV7-8 with TRBJ1-3, with D possibly matching TRBD1 (6 bases). Germline-derived CDR1 and CDR2 are SGHVS and FQNEAQ. V gave up 3 bases and J gave up 0 bases, with 12 bases separating them. The CDR3 has 16 residues. The CDR3 DNA sequence: TGTGCCAGCAGCTTCCTCCAGGGGAACTCTGGAAACACCATATATTTT. It yields the protein CASSFLQGNSGNTIYF.

The CDR3 nucleotides read TGCGCCAGCAGCCAAGCTGCCGCGGCAAAGGGACAGGGTAAAGGTGAGCAGTTCTTC. Translation gives CASSQAAAAKGQGKGEQFF. V gene TRBV4-1 combines with J gene TRBJ2-1, with 9 bases fitting TRBD1. Germline loops: CDR1 MGHRA, CDR2 YSYEKL. The junction had 19 bases not matched to a gene; V was cut back by 1 base and J by 9 bases. This CDR3 has 19 residues.

This clonotype was observed many times. J is TRBJ2-1 and V is TRBV29-1; D is unclear. Germline CDR1 is SQVTM and CDR2 is ANQGSEA. V lost 0 bases, J lost 8 bases, and 14 bases lay in between. The CDR3 sequence is 14 residues long. The CDR3 loop is CSVEDLGSSYEQFF. CDR3 coding DNA: TGCAGCGTTGAAGATCTCGGCAGCTCCTATGAGCAGTTCTTC.